The next 28 T cell receptor beta chains were all read from a single sample in a study of cytomegalovirus exposure and HLA in healthy donors. Here immunoSEQ multiplex PCR was the method, and the copy in TCRdb shows in-frame clones only, minus some. The sample consists of approximately 120,000 clones, 85% to 90% of them appearing once. Material: PBMCs. These receptors originate from a woman between 18 and 30 years old in good health and CMV-seronegative.

This clone appeared a single time. This chain links TRBV28 with TRBJ1-2; D may be TRBD1 (6 bases). Between the trimmed V and J ends, which lost 4 bases and 7 bases, there was a span of 10 bases. This CDR3 comprises 12 residues. Germline lookup yields CDR1 MDHEN and CDR2 SYDVKM. The CDR3 DNA follows: TGTGCCAGCAGTTCAGGGGCGCGTGGCTACACCTTC. Protein product: CASSSGARGYTF.

V usage is TRBV5-1 and J usage is TRBJ2-2; 10 positions match TRBD2. The CDR3 covers 20 residues. Germline V gene data show CDR1 as SGHRS and CDR2 as YFSETQ. The ends lost 3 bases at V and 0 bases at J; junction bases unmatched: 14. The CDR3 loop reads CASSSRSNLAGAANTGELFF. DNA of the CDR3: TGCGCCAGCAGCTCAAGATCTAACCTAGCGGGGGCCGCGAACACCGGGGAGCTGTTTTTT.

V gene TRBV5-6 combines with J gene TRBJ1-5; no definite D call. Germline lookup yields CDR1 SGHDT and CDR2 YYEEEE. The CDR3 is 13 amino acids. The V gene lost 4 bases and the J gene lost 5 bases, with 10 bases spanning the gap. The CDR3 coding sequence is TGTGCCAGCAGCGTGATCGGGGATCAGCCCCAGCATTTT. It encodes CASSVIGDQPQHF.

This chain's CDR3 is CASSPQGLDYGYTF. DNA for the CDR3: TGTGCCAGTAGCCCCCAGGGCCTGGACTATGGCTACACCTTC. The J gene is TRBJ1-2, the V gene TRBV19, with a tentative D call TRBD1 (5 bases). The CDR3 sequence is 14 residues long. CDR1 and CDR2 from the germline V gene are LNHDA and SQIVND (reference sequence). Trimming left V 6 bases short and J 3 bases short, with 14 bases between.

This chain joins TRBV6-5 and TRBJ2-5, with 7 bases that match TRBD2. V lost 1 base, J lost 5 bases, and 7 bases stayed unmatched. Looked up from germline, CDR1 is MNHEY and CDR2 is SVGAGI. This CDR3 comprises 15 residues. CDR3 residues: CASSYLGTGGETQYF. The CDR3 DNA follows: TGTGCCAGCAGTTACTTAGGGACCGGGGGGGAGACCCAGTACTTC.

The chain carries TRBV7-8 and TRBJ1-1, with D possibly being TRBD1 (5 bases). The CDR3 totals 14 residues. Germline lookup yields CDR1 SGHVS and CDR2 FQNEAQ. V was clipped by 5 bases and J by 0 bases, with 10 bases between them. CDR3 sequence reads: CASSPGELNTEAFF. For the CDR3, the DNA is TGTGCCAGCAGCCCGGGGGAGTTGAACACTGAAGCTTTCTTT.

The chain is built from TRBV5-4 and TRBJ1-2; D remains unclear. The CDR3 totals 11 residues. V lost 2 bases and J lost 7, with 6 bases in between. Germline-derived CDR1 and CDR2 are SGHNT and YYREEE (reference sequence). The DNA of the CDR3 is TGTGCCAGCAGCTTCGGGGTTGGCTACACCTTC. Translating it yields CASSFGVGYTF.

The chain carries TRBV9 and TRBJ2-1, with 7 bases fitting TRBD2. The germline V gene encodes CDR1 SGDLS and CDR2 YYNGEE. The V segment lost 3 bases and the J segment 4 bases; nucleotides outside the gene matches: 7. The CDR3 length is 15 residues. In nucleotides, the CDR3 is TGTGCCAGCAGCGCACTAGGCGGGGGTTACAATGAGCAGTTCTTC. This encodes CASSALGGGYNEQFF.

The rearrangement joins TRBV5-4 to TRBJ1-1, with 8 bases fitting TRBD1. The V and J ends lost 8 bases and 1 base, in that order; junction bases with no gene match: 4. The CDR3 has 13 residues. Germline CDR1 reads SGHNT; CDR2 reads YYREEE (reference sequence). CDR3 DNA sequence: TGTGCCAGTGCCGGGACAGGGAACACTGAAGCTTTCTTT. Translated: CASAGTGNTEAFF.

The chain couples TRBV11-2 to TRBJ2-7; tentatively, D is TRBD2 (6 bases). CDR3 size: 14 residues. The V end was cut by 5 bases, the J end by 2 bases, with 13 bases between. CDR1 and CDR2 from the germline V gene are SGHAT and FQNNGV. Here the CDR3 reads CASSRSAGPYEQYV. CDR3 in DNA: TGTGCCAGCAGCCGCTCGGCGGGGCCCTACGAGCAGTACGTC.

V is TRBV27 and J is TRBJ2-1; TRBD2 matches at 13 bases. Germline CDR1 is MNHEY and CDR2 is SMNVEV (reference sequence). The CDR3 extends over 15 amino acids. V trimming: 3 bases; J trimming: 9 bases; junction bases outside the gene matches: 5. The CDR3 nucleotides are TGTGCCAGCAGTTTTGCACTAGCGGGGGGGTCTGAGCAGTTCTTC. It translates to CASSFALAGGSEQFF.

The rearrangement uses TRBV28 and TRBJ1-4; 9 bases agree with TRBD1. Germline assignment: CDR1 MDHEN and CDR2 SYDVKM. J was trimmed by 10 bases and V by 4 bases; bases with no gene match: 7. The CDR3 covers 14 residues. CDR3 sequence reads: CASSYTGGSGKLFF. As DNA, the CDR3 is TGTGCCAGCAGTTACACAGGGGGCTCTGGAAAACTGTTTTTT.

The rearrangement uses TRBV27 and TRBJ2-3; a possible D gene is TRBD2 (6 bases). Trimming took 4 bases from V and 3 from J, leaving 14 bases between them. Germline CDR1 MNHEY, CDR2 SMNVEV (reference sequence). There are 15 residues in the CDR3. DNA of the CDR3: TGTGCCAGCAGTTCCCCCCGACTAGGGACAGATACGCAGTATTTT. This codes for CASSSPRLGTDTQYF.

The rearrangement joins TRBV5-1 to TRBJ1-1, with D tentatively TRBD1 (6 bases). V lost 2 bases and J 3 bases, leaving 14 bases between the germline ends. The CDR3 runs to 15 residues. The germline gives CDR1 SGHRS, CDR2 YFSETQ. CDR3 residues: CASSFTGSDDTEAFF. DNA of the CDR3: TGCGCCAGCAGCTTCACAGGGTCGGACGACACTGAAGCTTTCTTT.

This clone was observed a single time. This sequence joins TRBV11-2 and TRBJ2-1, with 9 bases fitting TRBD2. After removal of 8 bases from V and 0 bases from J, the junction contained 8 bases not matched to a gene. The CDR3 is 16 residues long. Germline loops: CDR1 SGHAT, CDR2 FQNNGV. The CDR3 protein is CASAHPLAGSYNEQFF. The CDR3 DNA reads as TGTGCCAGCGCCCACCCACTAGCGGGCTCCTACAATGAGCAGTTCTTC.

This rearrangement joins TRBV13 to TRBJ1-1; the D is unclear. This CDR3 is 13 amino acids long. Trimming removed 0 bases from V and 6 bases from J, with 8 bases in between. Germline-derived CDR1 and CDR2 are PRHDT and FYEKMQ (reference sequence). The DNA of the CDR3 is TGTGCCAGCAGCTTAGGGGGCAGGCCTGAAGCTTTCTTT. Amino acid sequence: CASSLGGRPEAFF. The full variable domain, rest sourced from reference TRBV13 and TRBJ1-1, is AAGVIQSPRHLIKEKRETATLKCYPIPRHDTVYWYQQGPGQDPQFLISFYEKMQSDKGSIPDRFSAQQFSDYHSELNMSSLELGDSALYFCASSLGGRPEAFFGQGTRLTVV.

This clone was counted ten times or more. The chain joins TRBV30 to TRBJ2-2, with 12 positions matching TRBD2. This CDR3 spans 16 amino acids. The trim removed 1 base at V and 3 bases at J, leaving 3 bases unmatched. Per germline, CDR1 GTSNPN and CDR2 SVGIG (reference sequence). The CDR3 bases are TGTGCCTGGAGTGAAGGACTAGCGGGGCACACCGGGGAGCTGTTTTTT. This codes for CAWSEGLAGHTGELFF.

The chain combines TRBV27 with TRBJ2-5, with a tentative D call TRBD1 (6 bases). CDR1 and CDR2 from the germline V gene are MNHEY and SMNVEV (reference sequence). V lost 2 bases and J lost 1, with 11 bases in between. This CDR3 has 15 residues. CDR3: CASSLNRARQETQYF. CDR3 nucleotides: TGTGCCAGCAGTTTAAACAGGGCCCGCCAAGAGACCCAGTACTTC.

This clone was seen a handful of times. This chain joins TRBV5-6 and TRBJ2-7, with TRBD2 identical over 13 bases. The germline gives CDR1 SGHDT, CDR2 YYEEEE. J was trimmed by 5 bases and V by 3 bases; bases with no gene match: 5. The CDR3 runs 15 residues. The CDR3 region has the DNA TGTGCCAGCAGCTACGGGACTAGCGGGGAGAACGAGCAGTACGTC. Amino acid sequence: CASSYGTSGENEQYV.

The CDR3 loop reads CATSSRTYNSPLHF. The CDR3 DNA reads TGTGCCACCAGCAGCCGTACCTATAATTCACCCCTCCACTTT. This rearrangement joins TRBV15 to TRBJ1-6; D unresolved. V dropped 3 bases and J dropped 2 bases, with 5 bases sitting between them. This CDR3 comprises 14 residues. The germline V gene has CDR1 LNHNV and CDR2 YYDKDF (reference sequence).

The V and J genes are TRBV6-5 and TRBJ1-1; no clear D. Germline V gene sequence: CDR1 MNHEY, CDR2 SVGAGI. Trimming removed 0 bases from V and 3 bases from J, with 11 bases in between. CDR3 length equals 15 residues. The chain's CDR3 is CASSYSLSADTEAFF. The CDR3 DNA reads TGTGCCAGCAGTTACTCGTTGTCGGCGGACACTGAAGCTTTCTTT.

V usage is TRBV6-5 and J usage is TRBJ2-5, with 9 nucleotides matching TRBD1. The CDR3 extends over 16 amino acids. Germline lookup yields CDR1 MNHEY and CDR2 SVGAGI. V lost 3 bases, J lost 4 bases, and 9 bases stayed unmatched. The CDR3 DNA sequence: TGTGCCAGCAGTTATCTCGGGACAGGGATGGGAGAGACCCAGTACTTC. It codes for CASSYLGTGMGETQYF.

The V call is TRBV10-1, the J call TRBJ2-7; TRBD1 matches at 9 bases. The CDR3 has 15 residues. The germline gives CDR1 WNHNN, CDR2 SYGVQD (reference sequence). Trimming at V came to 6 bases and at J to 1 base, leaving 7 bases not matched to a gene. CDR3 region: CASSKTGTGSYEQYF. The CDR3, as DNA: TGCGCCAGCAGCAAAACTGGGACAGGGTCCTACGAGCAGTACTTC.

This clone was observed a handful of times. The chain joins TRBV10-2 to TRBJ2-7; 9 bases map to TRBD1. The V gene end was trimmed by 2 bases and the J gene end by 2 bases; junction bases not matched to a gene: 4. The CDR3 runs to 15 residues. CDR1 is WSHSY, CDR2 SAAADI, per germline. Here the CDR3 DNA reads TGCGCCAGCAGTGAGGTACAGGGGGCCCCCTACGAGCAGTACTTC. Its translation: CASSEVQGAPYEQYF.

V gene TRBV28 combines with J gene TRBJ1-1; D is possibly TRBD1 (6 bases). V was cut by 6 bases and J by 0 bases, with 17 bases left in between. The CDR3 contains 16 residues. Germline CDR1 reads MDHEN; CDR2 reads SYDVKM. The CDR3 reads CASSLIVGGLNTEAFF. DNA of the CDR3: TGTGCCAGCAGCCTCATCGTGGGGGGGCTGAACACTGAAGCTTTCTTT.

The chain recombines TRBV28 with TRBJ2-1; the D is unclear. The CDR3 has 13 amino acids. With 5 bases removed from V and 6 bases from J, the gap between germline ends came to 11 bases. Per germline, CDR1 MDHEN and CDR2 SYDVKM. CDR3 DNA: TGTGCCAGCAGTGCGCCGCGTAGCAATGAGCAGTTCTTC. This encodes CASSAPRSNEQFF.

The chain combines TRBV6-1 with TRBJ2-2, with a weak D call TRBD2 (6 bases). Trimming left V 7 bases short and J 5 bases short, with 14 bases between. In germline, CDR1 is MNHNS, CDR2 SASEGT. The CDR3 is 14 residues long. CDR3 sequence (DNA): TGTGCCAGCATTAGGGCAGGAGGGACCGGGGAGCTGTTTTTT. Translating gives CASIRAGGTGELFF.

The rearrangement joins TRBV10-3 to TRBJ1-1; D might be TRBD1 (5 bases). V was trimmed by 7 bases and J by 3 bases, leaving 15 bases between them. The CDR3 contains 14 residues. Germline V lookup: CDR1 ENHRY, CDR2 SYGVKD. CDR3 amino acids: CAITGHPMDTEAFF. The CDR3 DNA reads TGTGCCATCACTGGACATCCAATGGACACTGAAGCTTTCTTT.